The clone carrying this TCR beta chain was counted between two and nine times. The germline gene is not matched at one end of the junction; a read error may be the cause. MiXCR reprocessed the PCR reads for TCRdb. This table holds approximately 14,000 clones, 25% to 30% found once. This CDR3 is built from 13 residues. Germline CDR1 SGDLS, CDR2 YYNGEE. The data originate from a study of metastatic and nonmetastatic thyroid tumors. Study overall: Comparison of repertoires was carried out across blood and tumor or nodule tissue from malignant and benign thyroid patients.

No patient had received any treatment before thyroid surgery. The sequenced sample consisted of blood. The origin of this receptor is a female donor with papillary thyroid cancer or a benign thyroid nodule (not recorded which). Some clones in this sample may be carry-over from other donors' samples. V usage is TRBV9 and J usage is TRBJ2-5, with 7 bases aligning to TRBD2. The CDR3: CASSRIAGETKYF. CDR3 coding DNA: TGTGCCAGCAGCCGAATAGCGGGCGAGACCAAGTACTTC.